This TCR beta chain was recovered during a study of shared clonotypes between healthy human individuals (dated by TCRdb to the early 2020s). Study-level background: The cohort comprised two women and a few men aged 18 to 49 years. Between about 0.8 and 9 billion PBMCs per donor were obtained by leukapheresis. To estimate repertoire size and how much clonotype sharing occurs between individuals, the study deeply sequenced the blood TCR repertoires of five or six healthy adults. To increase sequencing depth and limit assay-specific biases, different laboratories used diverse techniques to prepare libraries and sequence TCR repertoires. For each donor, CD4 naive and CD4 memory were each run on three plates, CD8 naive on two plates, and CD8 memory on one plate.

The full study reports these points: Only blood was sampled, and tissue TCR repertoires likely differ from those in blood. Higher generation probabilities were observed for clonotypes shared by all four sorted-subset donors than for non-shared clonotypes. Because the study included a small number of donors, the genetic and exposure-history diversity represented was limited. Based on pairwise subsampling, the degree of clonotype sharing among donors was expected to be affected by sequencing depth. Incomplete sequencing was indicated by rarefaction of sorted-subset datasets, despite the large sequencing depth. Across a few donors, around 5% of naive CD4, approximately 3.6% of naive CD8, around 2.1% of memory CD4, and 0.4% of memory CD8 clonotypes were shared. Naive subsets generally had larger estimated clonotype richness than memory subsets did.

About this clone itself: It has no known antigen specificity. No much larger clonotype is one base removed from it; base qualities were not supplied.

CD8 naive samples consisted of CD45RO-negative cells that were positively selected for CCR7, yielding a CD45RA+CCR7+ population without TemRA cells. Healthy HIV-negative adults with no recently reported acute infections or vaccinations were included as donors. Every donor was a Caucasian adult living in Nashville, Tennessee, USA. After blood collection by leukapheresis, PBMCs were isolated using Ficoll-Histopaque density gradient centrifugation and then cryopreserved in the vapor phase of liquid nitrogen. Analytical flow cytometry was used to check the purity and quantity of each magnetically sorted T cell population. Each sorted fraction had its genomic DNA isolated and then quantified by UV absorbance on a Nanodrop 2000c. Using the deep immunoSEQ assay, multiplex PCR amplified TCR CDR3 regions from genomic DNA. Extracted genomic DNA from each cell subset was distributed evenly across all wells of several immunoSEQ 96-well plates, and each plate was treated as a replicate. For sorted subsets, 200 to 250 ng genomic DNA, equal to tens of thousands of T cell genomes, was loaded into each replicate PCR. The purified libraries were quantified using a Qubit 3.0 fluorometer, sized with a Bioanalyzer 2100, and then quantified again using the KAPA Library Quantification kit. A separate single-read 150-cycle Illumina NextSeq 550 flow cell was used to sequence each immunoSEQ 96-well plate. In the source study's methods: The immunoSEQ output contained only junctional sequences without quality scores, so filtering could not match that applied to full-length reads. Sequences were annotated with PyIR, a Python wrapper for IgBLAST v1.9, and V/J genes and CDR3 were assigned using IMGT germline references. Reads were filtered out if the reads had weak V/J assignments (E-value above 1e-6), no CDR3, stop codons, out-of-frame junctions, or ambiguous translated residues. V3J clonotypes were defined as sequences sharing the same inferred V gene, J gene, and CDR3 amino acid sequence. Percentage overlap between repertoires was computed as shared unique clonotypes divided by the size of the smaller repertoire. RTK rarefaction, the Chao1 estimator, and Recon v2.1 estimates of unobserved clonotypes were used to assess repertoire richness. Generation probabilities for all TCRbeta clonotypes obtained by the gDNA method from a few donors were computed using OLGA. TCRdb took this table from immuneACCESS and kept in-frame rearrangements with V and J called. Such tables lack part of the clones; where checked against another copy, unresolved V genes explain under half of the gap, and the rest is unexplained. V and J calls and clone size are copied from that table; D and trimming were computed from the DNA. The sample table shows about 590,000 clones, and roughly 96% are seen once. 0.095% to 0.12% of the sample is in the top ten clones.

Spanning cysteine to phenylalanine, the CDR3 consists of 18 amino acids. Only the CDR3 portion is preserved as DNA: 54 bases, with reading frame beginning at the first base. Compared with germline, V lacks 3 bases and J lacks 0 bases; bases without a gene match: 10. CDR1 LNHDA and CDR2 SQIVND were looked up in the germline V gene (reference sequence). Sequenced material: naive CD8+ T cells sorted from blood. What this sample's cell subset or site label stands for: CD45RA+CCR7+. This TCR derives from a woman aged 25 to 39 in good health. The rearranged segments are TRBV19 and TRBJ1-3, and TRBD1 aligns with 8 junction nucleotides. Read as DNA, the sequence is TGTGCCAGTAGTATTGGGCAGGGGGCTCCCAGCTCTGGAAACACCATATATTTT. Its product reads: CASSIGQGAPSSGNTIYF.